The 14 T cell receptor beta chains below were found in one sample sequenced in a study of control samples from healthy donors and cancer patients (dated by TCRdb to the early 2020s). The protocol used for the library was the immunoSEQ multiplex PCR assay. In TCRdb, the immuneACCESS table is reduced to in-frame sequences with V and J assigned. These tables do not hold every clone; where another copy was compared, an unresolved V gene accounts for under half, and the others remain unexplained. The sample yields roughly 88,000 clones; about nine tenths were counted once. The ten largest make up roughly 0.92% of the sample. The sequenced sample consisted of blood. Receptors originate from a woman between 25 and 40 years old in good health.

The V call is TRBV3-1 (or the pseudogene TRBV3-2), the J call TRBJ1-1; 8 bases are shared with TRBD1. Germline lookup yields CDR1 LGHDT and CDR2 YNNKEL (reference sequence). The CDR3 runs 13 residues. Trimming at V came to 5 bases and at J to 6 bases, leaving 5 bases not matched to a gene. The CDR3 loop reads CASSGGQGAEAFF. The CDR3, as DNA: TGTGCCAGCAGCGGTGGACAGGGCGCTGAAGCTTTCTTT.

V and J are TRBV5-1 and TRBJ2-7; D could derive from TRBD1 or TRBD2 (6 bases each). With 0 bases removed from V and 2 bases from J, the gap between germline ends came to 12 bases. Germline V CDR1 and CDR2: SGHRS, YFSETQ. The CDR3 is 15 residues long. The CDR3, as DNA: TGCGCCAGCAGCTTGGACAGGGAGGCGGCCTACGAGCAGTACTTC. It codes for CASSLDREAAYEQYF.

This clone showed up just once. This chain uses TRBV9 with TRBJ1-1; D call uncertain. CDR1 is SGDLS, CDR2 YYNGEE, per germline. Deletions cut 0 bases from V and 1 base from J, with 7 bases between. This CDR3 has 14 residues. The CDR3 spells CASSVGRRNTEAFF. The CDR3 coding sequence is TGTGCCAGCAGCGTAGGACGGAGGAACACTGAAGCTTTCTTT.

The V call is TRBV3-1 (or the pseudogene TRBV3-2), the J call TRBJ2-1; D is unclear. V lost 4 bases, J lost 1 base, and 11 bases lay in between. Per the germline V gene, CDR1 is LGHDT and CDR2 is YNNKEL (reference sequence). The length of the CDR3 is 15 residues. DNA of the CDR3: TGTGCCAGCAGCCCTGAGTGGGGATCCTACAATGAGCAGTTCTTC. Amino acids: CASSPEWGSYNEQFF.

V gene TRBV11-2 combines with J gene TRBJ1-4, with D perhaps matching TRBD1 (6 bases). The CDR3 length is 14 residues. V lost 4 bases to trimming and J lost 10 bases, with 16 bases between them. Germline V gene lookup returns CDR1 SGHAT and CDR2 FQNNGV. For the CDR3, the DNA is TGTGCCAGCAGCTCGGGCCTCAGGGGAAGAAAACTGTTTTTT. Protein sequence: CASSSGLRGRKLFF.

The rearrangement joins TRBV19 to TRBJ1-1; D not resolved. Trimming removed 6 bases at V and 1 base at J, with 6 bases between. The CDR3 covers 12 residues. Germline lookup yields CDR1 LNHDA and CDR2 SQIVND (reference sequence). CDR3: CASSRQNTEAFF. In nucleotides, the CDR3 is TGTGCCAGTAGCCGACAGAACACTGAAGCTTTCTTT.

This clone is a singleton in its sample. The V and J genes are TRBV30 and TRBJ2-5; D is perhaps TRBD2 (7 bases). Germline CDR1 is GTSNPN and CDR2 is SVGIG (reference sequence). V shed 3 bases and J shed 4 bases, with 21 bases lying between them. This CDR3 region has 16 residues. The CDR3 spells CAWRLGGRGAGETQYF. As DNA, the CDR3 is TGTGCCTGGAGGCTGGGGGGTCGGGGGGCAGGAGAGACCCAGTACTTC.

The V and J genes are TRBV5-1 and TRBJ2-3, with D possibly matching TRBD1 (8 bases). With 2 bases removed from V and 8 bases from J, the gap between germline ends came to 18 bases. The CDR3 is made up of 15 amino acids. Germline V CDR1 and CDR2: SGHRS, YFSETQ. The CDR3 reads CASSFQAGQASTQYF. The DNA for the CDR3 is TGCGCCAGCAGCTTTCAAGCGGGACAGGCAAGTACGCAGTATTTT.

The chain employs TRBV11-2 and TRBJ2-2; 7 nucleotides match TRBD2. Germline V gives CDR1 SGHAT, CDR2 FQNNGV. V dropped 1 base and J dropped 6; count of bases not matched to a gene: 5. CDR3 length: 15 residues. The CDR3 spells CASSLVLASPGELFF. DNA for the CDR3: TGTGCCAGCAGCTTAGTACTAGCGTCCCCCGGGGAGCTGTTTTTT.

The chain couples TRBV6-6 to TRBJ2-7, with D perhaps given as TRBD1 or TRBD2 (6 bases each). This CDR3 spans 14 amino acids. V was shortened by 7 bases and J by 0 bases, with 13 bases between the two germline ends. Germline CDR1 is MNHNY and CDR2 is SVGAGI (reference sequence). The CDR3, as DNA: TGTGCCAGCACTAGGGGGGTTAGCTCCTACGAGCAGTACTTC. As protein: CASTRGVSSYEQYF.

The V call is TRBV5-8, the J call TRBJ1-1; D unclear. CDR1 and CDR2 (germline): SGHTS, YDEGEE. The CDR3 has 14 amino acids. Trimming took off 0 bases at V and 0 bases at J, with 6 bases between the two ends. The CDR3: CASSLGDLNTEAFF. CDR3 in DNA: TGTGCCAGCAGCTTGGGGGATTTGAACACTGAAGCTTTCTTT.

The chain has TRBV7-2 and TRBJ2-7, with D uncertain. Trimming took off 5 bases at V and 13 bases at J, with 18 bases between the two ends. The CDR3 covers 12 residues. Per the germline V gene, CDR1 is SGHTA and CDR2 is FQGNSA. CDR3 loop: CASSPTHRVLYF. CDR3 nucleotides: TGTGCCAGCAGCCCAACTCATCGGGTCCTATACTTC.

V gene TRBV20-1 combines with J gene TRBJ1-1; no firm D call. Germline-derived CDR1 and CDR2 are DFQATT and SNEGSKA (reference sequence). The CDR3 is 14 amino acids. V was trimmed by 3 bases and J by 1 base, leaving 12 bases between them. The CDR3 loop reads CSASVGSWNTEAFF. The CDR3, as DNA: TGCAGTGCTAGTGTGGGCTCCTGGAACACTGAAGCTTTCTTT.

The chain is built from TRBV19 and TRBJ2-7; D unclear. Germline CDR1 is LNHDA and CDR2 is SQIVND (reference sequence). V lost 5 bases and J lost 0, with 11 bases in between. The CDR3 loop spans 14 amino acids. The CDR3 coding sequence is TGTGCCAGTAGTCTATCCCTCGGCTCCTACGAGCAGTACTTC. It encodes CASSLSLGSYEQYF. Full variable domain (rest looked up from reference TRBV19 and TRBJ2-7): DGGITQSPKYLFRKEGQNVTLSCEQNLNHDAMYWYRQDPGQGLRLIYYSQIVNDFQKGDIAEGYSVSREKKESFPLTVTSAQKNPTAFYLCASSLSLGSYEQYFGPGTRLTVT.